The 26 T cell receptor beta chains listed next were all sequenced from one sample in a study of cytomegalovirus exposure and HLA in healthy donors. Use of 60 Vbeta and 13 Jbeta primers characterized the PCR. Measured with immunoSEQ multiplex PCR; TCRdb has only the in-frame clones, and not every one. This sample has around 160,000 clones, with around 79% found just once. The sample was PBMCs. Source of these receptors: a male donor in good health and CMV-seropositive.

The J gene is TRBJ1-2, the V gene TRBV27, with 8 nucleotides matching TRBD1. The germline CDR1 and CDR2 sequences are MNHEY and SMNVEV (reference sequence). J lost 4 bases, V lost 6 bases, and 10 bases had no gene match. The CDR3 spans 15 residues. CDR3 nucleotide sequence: TGTGCCAGCAGCTCCGACAGGGGAACCCTCTATGGCTACACCTTC. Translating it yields CASSSDRGTLYGYTF.

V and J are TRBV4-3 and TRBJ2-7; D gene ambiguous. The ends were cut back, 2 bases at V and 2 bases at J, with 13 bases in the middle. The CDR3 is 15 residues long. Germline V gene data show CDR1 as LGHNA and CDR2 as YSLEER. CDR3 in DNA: TGCGCCAGCAGCCAACTGCGAGATGCGGCCTACGAGCAGTACTTC. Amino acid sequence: CASSQLRDAAYEQYF.

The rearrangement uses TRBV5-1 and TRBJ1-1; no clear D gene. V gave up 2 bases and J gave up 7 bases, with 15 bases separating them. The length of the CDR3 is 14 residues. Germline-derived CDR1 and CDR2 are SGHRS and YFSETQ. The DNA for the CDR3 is TGCGCCAGCAGCTTCCGCCCGCTGACTCTTGAAGCTTTCTTT. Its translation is CASSFRPLTLEAFF.

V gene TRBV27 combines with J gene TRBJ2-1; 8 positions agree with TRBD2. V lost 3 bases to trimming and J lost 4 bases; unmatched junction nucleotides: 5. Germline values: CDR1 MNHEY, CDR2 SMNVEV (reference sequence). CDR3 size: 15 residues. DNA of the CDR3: TGTGCCAGCAGTTTCCGGACTAGCAATTACAATGAGCAGTTCTTC. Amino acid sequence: CASSFRTSNYNEQFF.

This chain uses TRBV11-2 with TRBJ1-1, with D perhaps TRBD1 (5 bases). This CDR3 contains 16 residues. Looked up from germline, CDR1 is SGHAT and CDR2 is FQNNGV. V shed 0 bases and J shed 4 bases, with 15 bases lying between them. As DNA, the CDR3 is TGTGCCAGCAGCTTAGAAGGCGGCAGGGTAAGCACTGAAGCTTTCTTT. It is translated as CASSLEGGRVSTEAFF.

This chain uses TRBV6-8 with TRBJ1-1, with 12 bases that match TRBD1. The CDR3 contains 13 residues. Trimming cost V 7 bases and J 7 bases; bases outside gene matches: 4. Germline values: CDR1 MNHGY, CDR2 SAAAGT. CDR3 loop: CASTGTGGVEAFF. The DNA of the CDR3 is TGTGCCAGCACCGGGACAGGGGGCGTTGAAGCTTTCTTT.

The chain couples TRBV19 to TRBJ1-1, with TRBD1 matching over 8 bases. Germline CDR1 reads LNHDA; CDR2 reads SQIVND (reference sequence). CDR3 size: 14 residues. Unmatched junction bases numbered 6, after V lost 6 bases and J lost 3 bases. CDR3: CASSHGQGDTEAFF. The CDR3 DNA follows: TGTGCCAGTAGCCACGGACAGGGAGACACTGAAGCTTTCTTT.

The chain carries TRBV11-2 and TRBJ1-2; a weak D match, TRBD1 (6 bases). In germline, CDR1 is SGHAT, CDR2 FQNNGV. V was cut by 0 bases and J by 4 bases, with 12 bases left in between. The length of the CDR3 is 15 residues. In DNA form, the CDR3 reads TGTGCCAGCAGCTTAGATCTAGGACAGACCTATGGCTACACCTTC. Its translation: CASSLDLGQTYGYTF.

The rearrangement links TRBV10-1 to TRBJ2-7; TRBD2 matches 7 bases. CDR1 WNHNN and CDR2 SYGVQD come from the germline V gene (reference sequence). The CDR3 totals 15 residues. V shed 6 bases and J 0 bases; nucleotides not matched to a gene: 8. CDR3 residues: CASSQGGAGSYEQYF. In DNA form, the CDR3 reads TGCGCCAGCAGCCAGGGAGGGGCCGGCTCCTACGAGCAGTACTTC.

CDR3 sequence reads: CASSLFGGGTTEAFF. DNA of the CDR3: TGTGCCAGCAGTTTATTTGGGGGCGGAACCACTGAAGCTTTCTTT. V gene TRBV27 combines with J gene TRBJ1-1, with D tentatively TRBD1 (6 bases). Germline assignment: CDR1 MNHEY and CDR2 SMNVEV (reference sequence). The CDR3 is 15 residues long. Trimming stripped 1 base from V and 4 bases from J, with 13 bases between.

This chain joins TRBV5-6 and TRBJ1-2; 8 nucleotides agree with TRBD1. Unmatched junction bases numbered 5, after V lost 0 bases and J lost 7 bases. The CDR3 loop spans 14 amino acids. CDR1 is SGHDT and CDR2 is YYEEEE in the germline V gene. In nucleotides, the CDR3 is TGTGCCAGCAGCTTGGGCAGGGGGCTAGGTGGCTACACCTTC. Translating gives CASSLGRGLGGYTF.

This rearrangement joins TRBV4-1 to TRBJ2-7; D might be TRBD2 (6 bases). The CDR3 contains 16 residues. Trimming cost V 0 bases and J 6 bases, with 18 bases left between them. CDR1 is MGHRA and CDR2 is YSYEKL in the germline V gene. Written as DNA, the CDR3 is TGCGCCAGCAGCCAAGAAGTTCTCCCCGGAGGGAGCGAGCAGTACTTC. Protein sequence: CASSQEVLPGGSEQYF.

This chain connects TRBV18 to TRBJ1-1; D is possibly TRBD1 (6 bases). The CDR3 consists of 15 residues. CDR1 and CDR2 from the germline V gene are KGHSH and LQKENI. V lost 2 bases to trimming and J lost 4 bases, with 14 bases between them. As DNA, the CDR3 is TGTGCCAGCTCACCAAACCCGGGGGGCCTCACTGAAGCTTTCTTT. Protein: CASSPNPGGLTEAFF.

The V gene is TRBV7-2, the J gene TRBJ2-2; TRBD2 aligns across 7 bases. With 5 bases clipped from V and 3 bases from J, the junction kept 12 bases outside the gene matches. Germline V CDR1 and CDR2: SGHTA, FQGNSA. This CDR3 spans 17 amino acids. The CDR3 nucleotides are TGTGCCAGCAGCCGAAAACGGGAGGCGATTTACACCGGGGAGCTGTTTTTT. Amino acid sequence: CASSRKREAIYTGELFF. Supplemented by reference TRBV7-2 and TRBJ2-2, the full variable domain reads GAGVSQSPSNKVTEKGKDVELRCDPISGHTALYWYRQSLGQGLEFLIYFQGNSAPDKSGLPSDRFSAERTGGSVSTLTIQRTQQEDSAVYLCASSRKREAIYTGELFFGEGSRLTVL.

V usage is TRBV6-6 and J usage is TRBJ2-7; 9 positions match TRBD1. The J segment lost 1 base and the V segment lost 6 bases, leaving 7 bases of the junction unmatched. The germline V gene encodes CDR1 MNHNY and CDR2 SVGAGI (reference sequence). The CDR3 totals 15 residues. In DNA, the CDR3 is TGTGCCAGCAGGCTAACAGGGGGCAAATCCTACGAGCAGTACTTC. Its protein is CASRLTGGKSYEQYF.

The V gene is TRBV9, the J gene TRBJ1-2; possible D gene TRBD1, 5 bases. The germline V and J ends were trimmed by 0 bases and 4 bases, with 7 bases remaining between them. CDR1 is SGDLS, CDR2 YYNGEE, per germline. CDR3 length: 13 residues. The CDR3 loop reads CASSVAGPYGYTF. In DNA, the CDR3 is TGTGCCAGCAGCGTAGCAGGGCCCTATGGCTACACCTTC.

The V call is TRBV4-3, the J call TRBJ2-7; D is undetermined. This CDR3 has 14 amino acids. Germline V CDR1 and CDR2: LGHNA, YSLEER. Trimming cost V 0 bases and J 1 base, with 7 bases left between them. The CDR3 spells CASSQDFVSYEQYF. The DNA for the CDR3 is TGCGCCAGCAGCCAAGATTTCGTTTCCTACGAGCAGTACTTC.

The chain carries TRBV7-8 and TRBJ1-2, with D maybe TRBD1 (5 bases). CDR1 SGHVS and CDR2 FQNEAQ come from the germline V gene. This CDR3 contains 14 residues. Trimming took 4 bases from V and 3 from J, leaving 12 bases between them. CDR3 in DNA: TGTGCCAGCAGCTACGGACAAGATGACTATGGCTACACCTTC. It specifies CASSYGQDDYGYTF.

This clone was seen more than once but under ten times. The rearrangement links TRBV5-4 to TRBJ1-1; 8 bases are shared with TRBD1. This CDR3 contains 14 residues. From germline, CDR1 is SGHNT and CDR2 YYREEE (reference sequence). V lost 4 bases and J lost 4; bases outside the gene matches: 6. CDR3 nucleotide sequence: TGTGCCAGCAGCCTCAGGGGGCGGGTCACTGAAGCTTTCTTT. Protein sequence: CASSLRGRVTEAFF.

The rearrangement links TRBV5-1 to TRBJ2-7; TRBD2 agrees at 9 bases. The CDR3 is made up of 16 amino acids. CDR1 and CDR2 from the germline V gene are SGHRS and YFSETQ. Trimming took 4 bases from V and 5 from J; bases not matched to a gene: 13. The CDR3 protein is CASSGAWRGGLDEQYF. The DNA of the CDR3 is TGCGCCAGCAGCGGGGCCTGGCGGGGGGGCCTCGACGAGCAGTACTTC.

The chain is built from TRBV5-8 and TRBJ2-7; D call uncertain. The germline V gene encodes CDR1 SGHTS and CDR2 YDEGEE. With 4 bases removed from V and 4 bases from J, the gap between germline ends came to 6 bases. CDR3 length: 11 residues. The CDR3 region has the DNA TGTGCCAGCAGCCACGGTTACGAGCAGTACTTC. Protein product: CASSHGYEQYF. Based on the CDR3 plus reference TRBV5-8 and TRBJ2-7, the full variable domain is EAGVTQSPTHLIKTRGQQATLRCSPISGHTSVYWYQQALGLGLQFLLWYDEGEERNRGNFPPRFSGRQFPNYSSELNVNALELEDSALYLCASSHGYEQYFGPGTRLTVT.

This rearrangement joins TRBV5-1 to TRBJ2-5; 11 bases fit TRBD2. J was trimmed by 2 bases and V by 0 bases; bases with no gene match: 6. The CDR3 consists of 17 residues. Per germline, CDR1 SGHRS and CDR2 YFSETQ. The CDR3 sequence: CASSLARLAGRQETQYF. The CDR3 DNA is TGCGCCAGCAGCTTGGCCCGACTAGCGGGGCGACAAGAGACCCAGTACTTC.

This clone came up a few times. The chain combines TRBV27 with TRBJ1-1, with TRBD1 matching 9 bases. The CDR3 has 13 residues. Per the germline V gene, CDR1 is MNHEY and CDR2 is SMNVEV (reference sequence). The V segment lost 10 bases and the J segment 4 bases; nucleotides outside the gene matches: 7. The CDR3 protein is CATYRGQGTEAFF. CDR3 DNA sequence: TGTGCCACCTACAGGGGGCAGGGCACTGAAGCTTTCTTT.

The CDR3 spells CASRETGTDTQYF. The DNA for the CDR3 is TGTGCCAGCAGGGAGACCGGCACAGATACGCAGTATTTT. The J gene is TRBJ2-3, the V gene TRBV4-2, with D unclear. V shed 6 bases and J shed 1 base, with 8 bases lying between them. The length of the CDR3 is 13 residues. Germline V gene lookup returns CDR1 LGHNA and CDR2 YNFKEQ.

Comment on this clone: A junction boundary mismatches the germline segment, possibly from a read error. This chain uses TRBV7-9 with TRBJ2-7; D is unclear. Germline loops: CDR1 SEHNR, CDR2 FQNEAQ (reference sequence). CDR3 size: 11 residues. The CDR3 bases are TGTTCCAGCAGCTCCAACTACGAGCAGTACTTC. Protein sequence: CSSSSNYEQYF.

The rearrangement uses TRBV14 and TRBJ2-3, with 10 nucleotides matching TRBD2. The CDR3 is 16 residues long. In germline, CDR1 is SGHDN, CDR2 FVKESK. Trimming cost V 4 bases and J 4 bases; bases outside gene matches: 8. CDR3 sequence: CASSPLTSGVADTQYF. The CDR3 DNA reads TGTGCCAGCAGCCCCCTAACTAGCGGGGTAGCAGATACGCAGTATTTT.